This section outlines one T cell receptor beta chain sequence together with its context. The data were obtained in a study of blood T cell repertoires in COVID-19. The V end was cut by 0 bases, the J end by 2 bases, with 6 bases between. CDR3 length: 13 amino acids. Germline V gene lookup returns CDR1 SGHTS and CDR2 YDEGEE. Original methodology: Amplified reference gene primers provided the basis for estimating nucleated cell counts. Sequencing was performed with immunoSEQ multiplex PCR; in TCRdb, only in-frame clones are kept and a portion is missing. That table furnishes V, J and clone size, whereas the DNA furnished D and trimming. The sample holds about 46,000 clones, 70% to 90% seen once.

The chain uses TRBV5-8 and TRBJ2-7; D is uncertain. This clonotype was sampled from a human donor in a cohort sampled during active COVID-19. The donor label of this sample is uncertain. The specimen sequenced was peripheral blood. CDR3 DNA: TGTGCCAGCAGCTTGGACAGTCCCTACGAGCAGTACTTC. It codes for CASSLDSPYEQYF. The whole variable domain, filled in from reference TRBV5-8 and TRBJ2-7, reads EAGVTQSPTHLIKTRGQQATLRCSPISGHTSVYWYQQALGLGLQFLLWYDEGEERNRGNFPPRFSGRQFPNYSSELNVNALELEDSALYLCASSLDSPYEQYFGPGTRLTVT.